This T cell receptor (beta chain) appears in the sequencing data of a study of shared clonotypes between healthy human individuals. Looking at the study overall: Donors, aged 18 to 49, were a couple of women and a few men.

Study-wide points: Donor scarcity curtailed the genetic and exposure-history diversity represented herein.

The team ran DNA from unsorted PBMCs on ten immunoSEQ deep assay plates for sequencing. Method: immunoSEQ multiplex PCR; TCRdb's copy keeps in-frame clones and lacks some. The sample lists some 500,000 clones, 70% to 80% seen once, with 12% in the top ten. CDR1 MDHEN and CDR2 SYDVKM come from the germline V gene. Trimming took 7 bases from V and 3 from J; bases not matched to a gene: 6. CDR3 length: 14 amino acids. All the donors were Caucasian adults who lived in Nashville, Tennessee. Of note for this clone: Its antigen is unidentified.

The sequence was collected from a woman in her thirties or forties in good health. Some clones in this sample may be carry-over from other donors' samples. V is TRBV28 and J is TRBJ2-4; 7 positions match TRBD1. Sequencing input: PBMCs. CDR3 loop: CASNNRGIKNIQYF. The CDR3 coding sequence is TGTGCCAGCAACAACAGGGGTATCAAAAACATTCAGTACTTC. The full variable domain, its missing parts supplied by reference TRBV28 and TRBJ2-4, is DVKVTQSSRYLVKRTGEKVFLECVQDMDHENMFWYRQDPGLGLRLIYFSYDVKMKEKGDIPEGYSVSREKKERFSLILESASTNQTSMYLCASNNRGIKNIQYFGAGTRLSVL.